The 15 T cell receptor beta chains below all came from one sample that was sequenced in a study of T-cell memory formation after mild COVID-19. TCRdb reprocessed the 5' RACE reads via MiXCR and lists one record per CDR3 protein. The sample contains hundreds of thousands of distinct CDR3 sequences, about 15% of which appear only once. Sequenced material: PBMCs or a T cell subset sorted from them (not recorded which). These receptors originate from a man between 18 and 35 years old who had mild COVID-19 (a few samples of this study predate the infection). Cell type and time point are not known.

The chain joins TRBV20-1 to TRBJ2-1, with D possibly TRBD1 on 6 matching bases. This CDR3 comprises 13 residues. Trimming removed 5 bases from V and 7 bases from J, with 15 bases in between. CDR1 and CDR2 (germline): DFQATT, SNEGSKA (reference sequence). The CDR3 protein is CSAPRGQGNEQFF. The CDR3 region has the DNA TGCAGTGCTCCTCGAGGGCAGGGGAATGAGCAGTTCTTC.

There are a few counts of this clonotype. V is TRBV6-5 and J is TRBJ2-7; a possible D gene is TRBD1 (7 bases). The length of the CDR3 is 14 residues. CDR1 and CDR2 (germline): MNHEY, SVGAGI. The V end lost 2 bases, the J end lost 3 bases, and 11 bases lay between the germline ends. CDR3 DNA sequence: TGTGCCAGCAGTTACCGCAGGGGGGACTACGAGCAGTACTTC. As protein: CASSYRRGDYEQYF.

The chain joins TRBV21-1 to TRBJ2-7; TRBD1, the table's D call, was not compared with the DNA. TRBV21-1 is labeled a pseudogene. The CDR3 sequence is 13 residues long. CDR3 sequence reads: CASSNRDSYEQYV. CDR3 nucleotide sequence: TGTGCCAGCAGCAACCGGGACAGCTACGAGCAGTACGTC.

CDR3 in amino acids: CASSYFAGGPPGELFF. The CDR3, as DNA: TGTGCCAGCAGTTACTTTGCGGGGGGGCCGCCCGGGGAGCTGTTTTTT. This sequence joins TRBV6-5 and TRBJ2-2, with 9 bases that match TRBD2. Germline V gives CDR1 MNHEY, CDR2 SVGAGI. V shed 1 base and J 6 bases; nucleotides not matched to a gene: 6. The CDR3 totals 16 residues.

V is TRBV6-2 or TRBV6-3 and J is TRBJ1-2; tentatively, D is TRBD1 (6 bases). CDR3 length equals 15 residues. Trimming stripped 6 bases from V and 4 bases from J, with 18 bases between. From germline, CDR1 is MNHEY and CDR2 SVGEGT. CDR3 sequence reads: CASSTDRPDSYGYTF. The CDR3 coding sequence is TGTGCCAGCAGCACCGACAGGCCGGACTCCTATGGCTACACCTTC.

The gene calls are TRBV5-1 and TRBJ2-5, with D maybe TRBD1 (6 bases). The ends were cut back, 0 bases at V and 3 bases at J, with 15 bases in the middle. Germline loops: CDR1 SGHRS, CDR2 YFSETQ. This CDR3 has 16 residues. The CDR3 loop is CASSLGLSDSKETQYF. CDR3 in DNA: TGCGCCAGCAGCTTGGGCCTTTCGGACAGCAAAGAGACCCAGTACTTC. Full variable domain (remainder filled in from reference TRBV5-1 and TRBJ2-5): KAGVTQTPRYLIKTRGQQVTLSCSPISGHRSVSWYQQTPGQGLQFLFEYFSETQRNKGNFPGRFSGRQFSNSRSEMNVSTLELGDSALYLCASSLGLSDSKETQYFGPGTRLLVL.

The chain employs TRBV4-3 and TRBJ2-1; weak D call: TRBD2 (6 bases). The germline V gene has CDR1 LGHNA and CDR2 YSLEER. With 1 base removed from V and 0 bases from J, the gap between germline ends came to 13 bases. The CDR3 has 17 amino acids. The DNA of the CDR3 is TGCGCCAGCAGCCAAGGGCCCCGGGGGAGCTCCTACAATGAGCAGTTCTTC. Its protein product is CASSQGPRGSSYNEQFF.

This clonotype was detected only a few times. The CDR3 coding sequence is TGTGCCAGCAGTTACTCAGGGGGGCGTCAAACTTTCTTT. This sequence encodes CASSYSGGRQTFF. This sequence joins TRBV6-6 and TRBJ1-1; TRBD1 is a possible D gene (6 bases). V was clipped by 0 bases and J by 12 bases, with 14 bases between them. CDR1 and CDR2 from the germline V gene are MNHNY and SVGAGI (reference sequence). The length of the CDR3 is 13 residues.

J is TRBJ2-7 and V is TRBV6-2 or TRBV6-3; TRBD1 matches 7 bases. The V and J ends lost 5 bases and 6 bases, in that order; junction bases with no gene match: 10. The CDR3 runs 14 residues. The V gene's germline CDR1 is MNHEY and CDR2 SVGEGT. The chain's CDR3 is CASSAIRGGGEQYF. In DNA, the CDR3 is TGTGCCAGCAGTGCGATAAGAGGGGGCGGCGAGCAGTACTTC.

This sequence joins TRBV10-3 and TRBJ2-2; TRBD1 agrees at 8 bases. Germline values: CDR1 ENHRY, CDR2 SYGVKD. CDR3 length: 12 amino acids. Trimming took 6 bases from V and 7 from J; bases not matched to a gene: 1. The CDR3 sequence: CAIRGTGGELFF. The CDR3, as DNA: TGTGCCATCAGGGGGACAGGCGGGGAGCTGTTTTTT.

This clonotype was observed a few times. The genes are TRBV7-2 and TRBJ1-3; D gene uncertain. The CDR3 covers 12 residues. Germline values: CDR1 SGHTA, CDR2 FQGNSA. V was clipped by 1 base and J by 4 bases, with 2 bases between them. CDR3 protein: CASSLEGNTIYF. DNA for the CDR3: TGTGCCAGCAGCTTAGAAGGAAACACCATATATTTT.

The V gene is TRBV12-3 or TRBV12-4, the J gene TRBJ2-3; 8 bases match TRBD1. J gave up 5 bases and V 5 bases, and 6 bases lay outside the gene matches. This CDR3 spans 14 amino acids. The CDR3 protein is CASSRAGGLDTQYF. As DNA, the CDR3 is TGTGCCAGCAGTCGTGCAGGGGGCCTAGATACGCAGTATTTT.

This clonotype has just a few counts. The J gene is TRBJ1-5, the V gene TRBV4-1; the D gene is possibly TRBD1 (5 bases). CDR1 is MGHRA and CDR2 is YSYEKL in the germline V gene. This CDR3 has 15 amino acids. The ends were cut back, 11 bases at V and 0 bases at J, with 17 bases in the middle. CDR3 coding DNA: TGCGCCGTCGGCCAGGCAGGGTCTAGCAATCAGCCCCAGCATTTT. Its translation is CAVGQAGSSNQPQHF.

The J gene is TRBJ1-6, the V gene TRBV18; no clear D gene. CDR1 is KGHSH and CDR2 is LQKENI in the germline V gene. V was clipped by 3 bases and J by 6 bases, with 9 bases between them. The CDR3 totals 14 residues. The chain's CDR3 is CASSPGLSNSPLHF. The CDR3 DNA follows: TGTGCCAGCTCACCGGGATTAAGTAATTCACCCCTCCACTTT.

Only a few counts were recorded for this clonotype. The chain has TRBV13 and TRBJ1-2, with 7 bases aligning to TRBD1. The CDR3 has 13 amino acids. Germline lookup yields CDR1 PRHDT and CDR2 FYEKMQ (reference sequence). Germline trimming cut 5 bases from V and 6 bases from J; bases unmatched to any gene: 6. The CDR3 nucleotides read TGTGCCAGCAGCGGCACAGGGGCGGATGGCTACACCTTC. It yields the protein CASSGTGADGYTF.